This T cell receptor (beta chain) was captured in a study of shared T cell receptors in the human thymus. TCRdb's table, derived via immunoSEQ multiplex PCR, lists solely in-frame clones and lacks some. The sample shows about 730,000 clones, 70% to 90% of them seen only once. The germline gives CDR1 SGHDN, CDR2 FVKESK. Trimming at V came to 0 bases and at J to 5 bases, leaving 12 bases not matched to a gene. The CDR3 totals 17 residues. These records were also assigned to another study, of human thymus T cells.

This rearrangement joins TRBV14 to TRBJ2-5; 7 bases align to TRBD1. The clonotype originates from a girl under three years old with a congenital heart defect. Sequencing was carried out using thymocytes. CDR3 nucleotide sequence: TGTGCCAGCAGCCAAGATCTGGGAAGGGGGCGAATGGAGACCCAGTACTTC. Protein sequence: CASSQDLGRGRMETQYF.